The 10 T cell receptor beta chains below come from one sample, sequenced in a study of CD8+CD57+ T cells in acquired aplastic anemia. Individuals selected for sequencing had exhibited CD8+CD57+ cell expansion on flow cytometry. Genomic DNA served as template for TCR beta VDJ and CDR3 profiling. TCRdb re-called the reads with MiXCR, one entry per CDR3 protein. The sample consists of about 190,000 distinct CDR3 sequences, roughly half of them appearing once. Material for sequencing was sorted CD4+, CD8+, or CD8+CD57+ T cells (not recorded which) from PBMCs. The receptor set was obtained from a human donor with aplastic anemia.

The CDR3 coding sequence is TGTGCCAGCAGCGCCATTACAGGGGGCGATGGCTACACCTTC. Its translation is CASSAITGGDGYTF. This rearrangement joins TRBV9 to TRBJ1-2; TRBD1 aligns across 9 bases. The germline V gene encodes CDR1 SGDLS and CDR2 YYNGEE. V shed 3 bases, J shed 6 bases, and the junction held 6 bases outside the gene matches. This CDR3 has 14 amino acids.

This clonotype was observed at least ten times. The CDR3 is CASSRGRQGNTEAFF. Here the CDR3 DNA reads TGTGCCAGCAGCCGAGGCCGACAGGGGAACACTGAAGCTTTCTTT. The chain has TRBV7-9 and TRBJ1-1; TRBD1 aligns across 7 bases. Germline assignment: CDR1 SEHNR and CDR2 FQNEAQ (reference sequence). V shed 5 bases, J shed 1 base, and the junction held 7 bases outside the gene matches. This CDR3 has 15 residues. The full variable domain, rest sourced from reference TRBV7-9 and TRBJ1-1, is DTGVSQNPRHKITKRGQNVTFRCDPISEHNRLYWYRQTLGQGPEFLTYFQNEAQLEKSRLLSDRFSAERPKGSFSTLEIQRTEQGDSAMYLCASSRGRQGNTEAFFGQGTRLTVV.

Many counts were recorded for this clonotype. The V gene is TRBV4-1, the J gene TRBJ2-7; D possibly corresponds to TRBD1 (6 bases). This CDR3 spans 15 amino acids. Germline CDR1 is MGHRA and CDR2 is YSYEKL. The V and J ends lost 7 bases and 7 bases respectively, with 23 bases between them. This CDR3 reads CASTSILTGSREQYF. CDR3 DNA sequence: TGCGCCAGCACCTCTATTCTTACAGGGTCGCGGGAGCAGTACTTC.

CDR3 sequence: CASSLGLAGVGEQYF. In nucleotides, the CDR3 is TGTGCCAGCAGCTTAGGACTAGCGGGGGTTGGGGAGCAGTACTTC. This chain connects TRBV7-2 to TRBJ2-7; TRBD2 aligns across 12 bases. With V trimmed by 1 base and J by 7 bases, 5 bases remained unmatched. The CDR3 sequence is 15 residues long. Per germline, CDR1 SGHTA and CDR2 FQGNSA.

The chain carries TRBV5-6 and TRBJ1-2, with 8 bases identical to TRBD1. V gave up 0 bases and J gave up 4 bases; unmatched junction bases: 14. The V gene's germline CDR1 is SGHDT and CDR2 YYEEEE. The CDR3 sequence is 18 residues long. The CDR3 sequence: CASSLGRNRGLGPYGYTF. In DNA, the CDR3 is TGTGCCAGCAGCTTGGGGCGGAACAGGGGGTTAGGTCCCTATGGCTACACCTTC. Together with reference TRBV5-6 and TRBJ1-2, the CDR3 gives the full variable domain: DAGVTQSPTHLIKTRGQQVTLRCSPKSGHDTVSWYQQALGQGPQFIFQYYEEEERQRGNFPDRFSGHQFPNYSSELNVNALLLGDSALYLCASSLGRNRGLGPYGYTFGSGTRLTVV.

The chain links TRBV10-1 to TRBJ1-1; D is unclear. The CDR3 is 13 amino acids. V was clipped by 6 bases and J by 0 bases, with 8 bases between them. Germline V gene sequence: CDR1 WNHNN, CDR2 SYGVQD (reference sequence). The CDR3 reads CASRTTLNTEAFF. In DNA, the CDR3 is TGCGCCAGCAGGACCACTTTGAACACTGAAGCTTTCTTT.

CDR3 nucleotides: TGTGCCTGGAGTGTACCGCAAATAGGGTCCTACGAGCAGTACTTC. Residues: CAWSVPQIGSYEQYF. V gene TRBV30 combines with J gene TRBJ2-7; no definite D call. Germline-derived CDR1 and CDR2 are GTSNPN and SVGIG (reference sequence). Trimming shortened V by 0 bases and J by 1 base, and 13 bases separated the two germline ends. This CDR3 contains 15 residues.

This sequence joins TRBV7-6 and TRBJ2-5; D not certain. The germline gives CDR1 SGHVS, CDR2 FNYEAQ. CDR3 length: 11 residues. The germline V and J ends were trimmed by 5 bases and 7 bases, with 8 bases remaining between them. Here the CDR3 reads CASSPLVTQYF. CDR3 bases: TGTGCCAGCAGCCCCCTTGTGACCCAGTACTTC.

The table lists this clonotype with many counts. The chain links TRBV9 to TRBJ1-3; D ambiguous. From germline, CDR1 is SGDLS and CDR2 YYNGEE. V was cut by 0 bases and J by 7 bases, with 14 bases left in between. The CDR3 is 15 residues long. Here the CDR3 reads CASSVAGNNWNTIYF. CDR3 DNA sequence: TGTGCCAGCAGCGTAGCTGGGAATAATTGGAACACCATATATTTT.

This clonotype has at least ten counts. The chain carries TRBV20-1 and TRBJ1-1, with D uncertain. With 3 bases removed from V and 4 bases from J, the gap between germline ends came to 15 bases. The CDR3 length is 14 residues. The germline V gene has CDR1 DFQATT and CDR2 SNEGSKA (reference sequence). This CDR3 is CSARQPMKGTEAFF. The DNA for the CDR3 is TGCAGTGCTAGGCAACCGATGAAGGGCACTGAAGCTTTCTTT.